These 4 T cell receptor beta chains came from one sample sequenced in a study of blood T cell repertoires in COVID-19. Some clones are missing from TCRdb's copy, which holds only in-frame ones; the method was immunoSEQ multiplex PCR. This table holds under 250,000 clones, almost 85% found once. The sample comprised PBMCs or T cells enriched from blood (not recorded which). Every receptor here comes from a woman aged 45 to 65 with acute COVID-19.

This clone was observed a single time. V usage is TRBV27 and J usage is TRBJ2-7; 9 nucleotides line up with TRBD1. This CDR3 is built from 14 residues. V lost 5 bases, J lost 6 bases, and 8 bases stayed unmatched. CDR1 is MNHEY and CDR2 is SMNVEV in the germline V gene (reference sequence). The CDR3 nucleotides read TGTGCCAGCAGTCCCCCGACAGGGGGGGGCGAGCAGTACTTC. The encoded protein is CASSPPTGGGEQYF.

The chain uses TRBV6-5 and TRBJ1-1; tentatively, D is TRBD1 (6 bases). CDR1 MNHEY and CDR2 SVGAGI come from the germline V gene. CDR3 length: 14 residues. Trimming shortened V by 6 bases and J by 0 bases, and 11 bases separated the two germline ends. CDR3 bases: TGTGCCAGCAGACCCGCAGGGGTGAACACTGAAGCTTTCTTT. Its protein is CASRPAGVNTEAFF.

The chain joins TRBV12-3 or TRBV12-4 to TRBJ1-2; D not certain. The CDR3 loop spans 13 amino acids. Trimming stripped 6 bases from V and 3 bases from J, with 11 bases between. The CDR3 coding sequence is TGTGCCAGCAGCCCCGCTAATGACTATGGCTACACCTTC. This gives the protein CASSPANDYGYTF.

This clone appeared a few times. The chain recombines TRBV30 with TRBJ2-7, with 10 bases aligning to TRBD1. Per germline, CDR1 GTSNPN and CDR2 SVGIG (reference sequence). With 3 bases clipped from V and 4 bases from J, the junction kept 9 bases outside the gene matches. This CDR3 contains 15 residues. In nucleotides, the CDR3 is TGTGCCTGGAGCTGGGGGACAGGGGAAAGGTACGAGCAGTACTTC. This codes for CAWSWGTGERYEQYF.